This is a list of T cell receptor beta chains from one sample in a study of T cell changes during pregnancy in multiple sclerosis. Produced via immunoSEQ multiplex PCR; TCRdb's table is partial and in-frame only. The sample includes 23,000 or so clones, 86% of them seen just once. The sequences come from CD8+ T cells from peripheral blood mononuclear cells, collected in the first trimester of pregnancy. These TCRs come from a female donor in good health, enrolled as a control in a pregnancy study. Each CDR3 is given with its conserved first and last residue. Fields, in order: J gene, D gene, clone size, V gene, CDR3 protein, CDR3 DNA. A D gene is named only where the DNA matches it firmly. The size entry is marked missing in some rows and otherwise reads once, few, many or a size class.

TRBJ2-3	-	-	TRBV6-1	CASSEDQYAQLHTDTQYF	TGTGCCAGCAGTGAAGATCAATATGCTCAACTACACACAGATACGCAGTATTTT
TRBJ2-1	TRBD1	-	TRBV19	CASSLSEGASYNEQFF	TGTGCCAGTAGCCTATCCGAGGGGGCCTCCTACAATGAGCAGTTCTTC
TRBJ2-1	-	-	TRBV18	CASSSEVLVQFF	TGTGCCAGCTCGTCTGAGGTTTTGGTGCAGTTCTTC
TRBJ2-5	-	-	TRBV7-8	CASSPGETQYF	TGTGCCAGCAGCCCCGGAGAGACCCAGTACTTC
TRBJ2-3	-	-	TRBV4-1	CASSQEAATDTQYF	TGCGCCAGCAGCCAAGAAGCGGCCACAGATACGCAGTATTTT
TRBJ2-3	TRBD2	-	TRBV28	CASLRGGDTQYF	TGTGCCAGCCTGCGGGGGGGGGATACGCAGTATTTT
TRBJ2-7	TRBD1	-	TRBV13	CASSAGQGAHEQYF	TGTGCCAGCAGCGCGGGACAGGGGGCCCACGAGCAGTACTTC
TRBJ2-1	-	-	TRBV27	CASSFMGRSGTYNEQFF	TGTGCCAGCAGTTTCATGGGTCGCAGCGGAACCTACAATGAGCAGTTCTTC
TRBJ1-3	TRBD1	-	TRBV7-8	CASSREQGASGNTIYF	TGTGCCAGCAGCCGAGAACAGGGGGCTTCTGGAAACACCATATATTTT
TRBJ2-2	-	-	TRBV29-1	CSARTETGELFF	TGCAGCGCCCGGACAGAAACCGGGGAGCTGTTTTTT
TRBJ2-1	-	-	TRBV7-2	CASSLVRYNEQFF	TGTGCCAGCAGCCTCGTGAGGTACAATGAGCAGTTCTTC
TRBJ2-1	-	-	TRBV28	CASSQTRGEQFF	TGTGCCAGCAGTCAGACCCGGGGTGAGCAGTTCTTC
TRBJ2-7	TRBD1	-	TRBV19	CASSSSGQVSYEQYF	TGTGCCAGTAGTAGTTCGGGACAGGTGTCCTACGAGCAGTACTTC
TRBJ2-1	TRBD2	-	TRBV7-3	CASSFLAGGDGEQFF	TGTGCCAGCAGCTTTTTAGCGGGGGGAGACGGGGAGCAGTTCTTC
TRBJ2-3	-	-	TRBV27	CASSLIQGSIDTQYF	TGTGCCAGCAGTTTAATACAGGGCTCTATAGATACGCAGTATTTT
TRBJ1-2	-	-	TRBV27	CASSLSGRVYGYTF	TGTGCCAGCAGTTTATCTGGCAGGGTTTATGGCTACACCTTC
TRBJ2-7	TRBD1	-	TRBV28	CASRARQGYEQYF	TGTGCCAGCAGAGCCCGACAGGGCTACGAGCAGTACTTC
TRBJ1-5	-	-	TRBV15	CATSERETQPQHF	TGTGCCACCAGCGAGAGGGAGACTCAGCCCCAGCATTTT
TRBJ2-5	TRBD2	-	TRBV9	CASSPGGPQETQYF	TGTGCCAGCAGCCCGGGGGGACCTCAAGAGACCCAGTACTTC
TRBJ2-7	TRBD1	-	TRBV28	CASRDRGSYEQYF	TGTGCCAGCAGGGACAGGGGATCCTACGAGCAGTACTTC
TRBJ2-5	-	-	TRBV7-8	CASSPPAGEGEETQYF	TGTGCCAGCAGCCCGCCGGCGGGAGAGGGGGAAGAGACCCAGTACTTC
TRBJ2-7	TRBD2	-	TRBV28	CATFGRGGPYEQYF	TGTGCCACGTTCGGGCGCGGGGGTCCCTACGAGCAGTACTTC
TRBJ1-5	TRBD1	-	TRBV27	CASSRGTVSNQPQHF	TGTGCCAGCAGCCGCGGGACAGTTAGCAATCAGCCCCAGCATTTT
TRBJ2-1	TRBD2	-	TRBV19	CASSTVAGGSYNEQFF	TGTGCCAGTAGTACCGTAGCGGGAGGGTCCTACAATGAGCAGTTCTTC
TRBJ2-7	TRBD2	-	TRBV9	CASSASGRANEQYF	TGTGCCAGCAGCGCTAGCGGGAGGGCCAACGAGCAGTACTTC
TRBJ2-1	TRBD2	medium-sized	TRBV7-6	CASSLGTSWDNEQFF	TGTGCCAGCAGCTTAGGGACTAGCTGGGATAATGAGCAGTTCTTC
TRBJ2-1	TRBD2	once	TRBV7-8	CASSLLASGEQFF	TGTGCCAGCAGCTTATTGGCTAGCGGGGAGCAGTTCTTC
TRBJ1-3	-	-	TRBV6-6	CASSPESGNTIYF	TGTGCCAGCAGTCCGGAGTCTGGAAACACCATATATTTT
TRBJ2-7	-	-	TRBV28	CASSLNGGDLYEQYF	TGTGCCAGCAGTTTAAACGGGGGAGATTTATACGAGCAGTACTTC
TRBJ2-7	TRBD2	-	TRBV27	CASRRTSAEQYF	TGTGCCAGCAGAAGGACTAGCGCCGAGCAGTACTTC
TRBJ2-1	-	-	TRBV7-8	CASSSWTAIESSYNEQFF	TGTGCCAGCAGCTCATGGACAGCTATCGAGAGCTCCTACAATGAGCAGTTCTTC
TRBJ2-7	-	-	TRBV5-6	CASSPQLAYEQYF	TGTGCCAGCAGCCCCCAACTAGCATACGAGCAGTACTTC
TRBJ1-6	-	-	TRBV28	CASSFGVQGPNSPLHF	TGTGCCAGCAGTTTCGGGGTACAGGGCCCTAATTCACCCCTCCACTTT